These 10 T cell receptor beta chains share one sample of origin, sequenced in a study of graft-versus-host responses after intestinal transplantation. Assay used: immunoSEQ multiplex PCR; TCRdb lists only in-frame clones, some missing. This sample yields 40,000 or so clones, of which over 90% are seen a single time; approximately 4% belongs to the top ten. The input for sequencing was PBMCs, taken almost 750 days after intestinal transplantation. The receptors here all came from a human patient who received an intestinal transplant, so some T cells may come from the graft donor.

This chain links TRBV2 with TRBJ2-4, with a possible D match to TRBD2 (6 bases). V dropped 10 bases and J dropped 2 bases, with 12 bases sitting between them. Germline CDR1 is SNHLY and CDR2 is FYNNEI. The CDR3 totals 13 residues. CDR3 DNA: TGTGCCACAATTAGCGGACCCAAAAACATTCAGTACTTC. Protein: CATISGPKNIQYF.

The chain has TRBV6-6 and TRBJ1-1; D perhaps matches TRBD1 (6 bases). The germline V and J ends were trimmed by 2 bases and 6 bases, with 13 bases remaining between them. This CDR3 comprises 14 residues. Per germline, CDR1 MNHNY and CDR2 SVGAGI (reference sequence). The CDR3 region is CASSYEGGVSEAFF. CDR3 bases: TGTGCCAGCAGTTACGAAGGGGGGGTGTCTGAAGCTTTCTTT.

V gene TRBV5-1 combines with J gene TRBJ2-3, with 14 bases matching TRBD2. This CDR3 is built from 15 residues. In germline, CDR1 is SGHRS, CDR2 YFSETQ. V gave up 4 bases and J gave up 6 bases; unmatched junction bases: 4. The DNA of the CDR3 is TGCGCCAGCAGCGGGACTAGCGGGGGAGCGGATACGCAGTATTTT. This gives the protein CASSGTSGGADTQYF.

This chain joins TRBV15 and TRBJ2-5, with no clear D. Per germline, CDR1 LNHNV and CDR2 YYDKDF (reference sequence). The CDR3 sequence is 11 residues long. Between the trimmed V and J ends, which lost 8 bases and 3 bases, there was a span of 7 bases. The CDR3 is CATRTEETQYF. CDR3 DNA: TGTGCCACCCGCACGGAAGAGACCCAGTACTTC.

CDR3: CASSPPIFLGGTDTQYF. In DNA form, the CDR3 reads TGTGCCAGCTCACCACCGATCTTCCTAGGTGGCACAGATACGCAGTATTTT. V usage is TRBV18 and J usage is TRBJ2-3; no clear D gene. Germline CDR1 and CDR2: KGHSH and LQKENI. Trimming pared 0 bases from V and 1 base from J, leaving 14 bases between. CDR3 length: 17 amino acids. The entire variable domain, with the rest obtained from reference TRBV18 and TRBJ2-3, is as follows: NAGVMQNPRHLVRRRGQEARLRCSPMKGHSHVYWYRQLPEEGLKFMVYLQKENIIDESGMPKERFSAEFPKEGPSILRIQQVVRGDSAAYFCASSPPIFLGGTDTQYFGPGTRLTVL.

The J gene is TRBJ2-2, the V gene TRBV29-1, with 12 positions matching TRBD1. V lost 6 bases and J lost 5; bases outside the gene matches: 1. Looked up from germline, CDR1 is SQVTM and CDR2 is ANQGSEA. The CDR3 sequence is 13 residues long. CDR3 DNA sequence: TGCAGCGTGGGACAGGGGGCAACCGGGGAGCTGTTTTTT. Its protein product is CSVGQGATGELFF.

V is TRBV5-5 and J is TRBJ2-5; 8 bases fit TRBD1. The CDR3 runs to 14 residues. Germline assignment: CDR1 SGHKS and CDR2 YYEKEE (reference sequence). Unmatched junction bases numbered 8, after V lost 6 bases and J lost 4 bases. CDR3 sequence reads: CASIARGLPETQYF. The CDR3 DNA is TGTGCCAGCATCGCCAGGGGGCTCCCAGAGACCCAGTACTTC.

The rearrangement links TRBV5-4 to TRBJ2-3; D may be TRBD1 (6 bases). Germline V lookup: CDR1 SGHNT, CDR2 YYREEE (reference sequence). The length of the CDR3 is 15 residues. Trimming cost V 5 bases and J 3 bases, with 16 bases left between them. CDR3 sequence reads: CASRRDNPLTDTQYF. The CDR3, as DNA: TGTGCCAGCAGACGGGACAACCCCCTGACAGATACGCAGTATTTT.

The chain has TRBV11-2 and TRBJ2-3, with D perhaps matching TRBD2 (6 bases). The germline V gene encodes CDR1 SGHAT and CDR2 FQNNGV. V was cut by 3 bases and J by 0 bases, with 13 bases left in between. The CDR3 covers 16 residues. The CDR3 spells CASSFWPGDSTDTQYF. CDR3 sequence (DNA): TGTGCCAGCAGCTTCTGGCCGGGAGATAGCACAGATACGCAGTATTTT.

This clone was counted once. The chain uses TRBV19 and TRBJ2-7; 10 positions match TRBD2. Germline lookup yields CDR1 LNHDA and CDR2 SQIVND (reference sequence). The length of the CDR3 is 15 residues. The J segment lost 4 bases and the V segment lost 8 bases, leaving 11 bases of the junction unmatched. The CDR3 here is CASAPRLAGSYEQYF. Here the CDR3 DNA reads TGTGCCAGTGCCCCGCGACTAGCGGGTTCGTACGAGCAGTACTTC. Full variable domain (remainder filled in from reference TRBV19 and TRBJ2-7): DGGITQSPKYLFRKEGQNVTLSCEQNLNHDAMYWYRQDPGQGLRLIYYSQIVNDFQKGDIAEGYSVSREKKESFPLTVTSAQKNPTAFYLCASAPRLAGSYEQYFGPGTRLTVT.